This TCR beta chain was obtained from a study of blood T cell repertoires in COVID-19. Study as a whole: The study drew acute and convalescent COVID-19 samples from the United States, Italy and Spain.

Looked up from germline, CDR1 is MNHEY and CDR2 is SMNVEV (reference sequence). V lost 2 bases, J lost 4 bases, and 11 bases lay in between. The CDR3 length is 14 residues. TCRdb keeps only in-frame clones here, not all; method: immunoSEQ multiplex PCR. The table includes under 150,000 clones, 81% detected once. V and J are TRBV27 and TRBJ1-2, with D possibly matching TRBD1 (6 bases). This TCR derives from a woman aged 55 to 70 with active or convalescent COVID-19. The sample was peripheral blood. The CDR3 spells CASSLLGQPYGYTF. The DNA of the CDR3 is TGTGCCAGCAGTTTACTAGGACAGCCCTATGGCTACACCTTC.